Each of the 8 T cell receptor beta chains below was sequenced from the same sample in a study of T cell repertoires in cytomegalovirus infection. A single record per CDR3 protein comes from TCRdb applying MiXCR to the reads. The repertoire holds 400,000 to 600,000 distinct CDR3 sequences, with roughly 43% as singletons. These receptors' targets are unknown. The material sequenced was cultured PBMCs, taken from culture after CMV antigen stimulation. These receptors were obtained from a human donor in good health (CMV status not recorded). Some clones in this sample may be carry-over from other donors' samples.

The J gene is TRBJ1-1, the V gene TRBV6-1; the D gene is possibly TRBD1 (6 bases). The CDR3 sequence is 15 residues long. Per germline, CDR1 MNHNS and CDR2 SASEGT. Trimming pared 2 bases from V and 2 bases from J, leaving 12 bases between. For the CDR3, the DNA is TGTGCCAGCAGTGAATGGACAGCCTCCAACACTGAAGCTTTCTTT. This codes for CASSEWTASNTEAFF.

In DNA form, the CDR3 reads TGTGCCAGCAGCTTAGATGGGGTGTACGGCTCCTACGAGCAGTACTTC. Encoded protein: CASSLDGVYGSYEQYF. V usage is TRBV7-2 and J usage is TRBJ2-7; D is uncertain. Germline V lookup: CDR1 SGHTA, CDR2 FQGNSA. V was shortened by 1 base and J by 0 bases, with 13 bases between the two germline ends. The CDR3 has 16 residues.

The rearrangement uses TRBV12-3 or TRBV12-4 and TRBJ1-2; no reliable D call. V was shortened by 1 base and J by 1 base, with 13 bases between the two germline ends. The CDR3 sequence is 16 residues long. The CDR3 DNA sequence: TGTGCCAGCAGTTTAGGGGCGGACCGGAGTAACTATGGCTACACCTTC. Translation: CASSLGADRSNYGYTF.

A few counts support this clonotype. This rearrangement joins TRBV9 to TRBJ1-5, with D perhaps matching TRBD1 (5 bases). CDR1 is SGDLS, CDR2 YYNGEE, per germline. This CDR3 region has 15 residues. The ends were cut back, 0 bases at V and 5 bases at J, with 12 bases in the middle. DNA of the CDR3: TGTGCCAGCAGCGTAGGGTGGCTAGGGGATCAGCCCCAGCATTTT. Its translation is CASSVGWLGDQPQHF.

There are a few counts of this clonotype. The gene calls are TRBV6-6 and TRBJ2-1; D unresolved. Trimming left V 2 bases short and J 5 bases short, with 4 bases between. CDR1 and CDR2 from the germline V gene are MNHNY and SVGAGI (reference sequence). This CDR3 region has 12 residues. The CDR3, as DNA: TGTGCCAGCAGTTACGGGAACAATGAGCAGTTCTTC. It translates to CASSYGNNEQFF.

The V call is TRBV7-9, the J call TRBJ2-7; TRBD2 matches 14 bases. V was clipped by 10 bases and J by 3 bases; unmatched bases: 2. Germline V CDR1 and CDR2: SEHNR, FQNEAQ (reference sequence). The CDR3 runs to 13 residues. In DNA form, the CDR3 reads TGTGCCACAGGACTAGCGGGGGGCTACGAGCAGTACTTC. It is translated as CATGLAGGYEQYF. The variable domain in full, with the rest retrieved from reference TRBV7-9 and TRBJ2-7, is DTGVSQNPRHKITKRGQNVTFRCDPISEHNRLYWYRQTLGQGPEFLTYFQNEAQLEKSRLLSDRFSAERPKGSFSTLEIQRTEQGDSAMYLCATGLAGGYEQYFGPGTRLTVT.

This chain connects TRBV4-1 to TRBJ2-7; 7 bases agree with TRBD1. CDR1 and CDR2 (germline): MGHRA, YSYEKL. CDR3 length: 16 amino acids. V was pared by 1 base and J by 5 bases, with 11 bases of the junction left unmatched. CDR3 coding DNA: TGCGCCAGCAGCCAAGGACTGGCCACAGGGGCCCACGAGCAGTACTTC. As protein: CASSQGLATGAHEQYF.

The V gene is TRBV7-2, the J gene TRBJ2-2, with 11 bases matching TRBD1. Germline V CDR1 and CDR2: SGHTA, FQGNSA. The ends lost 4 bases at V and 2 bases at J; junction bases unmatched: 3. This CDR3 is 16 amino acids long. The CDR3 spells CASSSGQGANTGELFF. The CDR3 coding sequence is TGTGCCAGCAGCTCCGGACAGGGGGCTAACACCGGGGAGCTGTTTTTT.